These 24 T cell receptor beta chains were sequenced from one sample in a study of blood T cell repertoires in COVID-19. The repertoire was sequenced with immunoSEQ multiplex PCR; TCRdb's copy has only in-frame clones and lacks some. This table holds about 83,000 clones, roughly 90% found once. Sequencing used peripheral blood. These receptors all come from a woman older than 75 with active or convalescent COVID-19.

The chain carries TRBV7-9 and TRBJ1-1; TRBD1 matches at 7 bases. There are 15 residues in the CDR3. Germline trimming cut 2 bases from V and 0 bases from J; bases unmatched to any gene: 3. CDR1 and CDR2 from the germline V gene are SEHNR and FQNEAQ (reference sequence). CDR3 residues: CASSLRGPLNTEAFF. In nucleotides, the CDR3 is TGTGCCAGCAGCTTAAGGGGGCCGTTGAACACTGAAGCTTTCTTT.

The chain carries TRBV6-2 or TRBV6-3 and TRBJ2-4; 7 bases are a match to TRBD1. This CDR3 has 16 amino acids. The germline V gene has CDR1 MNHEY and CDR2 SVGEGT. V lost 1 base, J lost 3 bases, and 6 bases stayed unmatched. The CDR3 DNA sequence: TGTGCCAGCAGTTACTTCCCGGGACAGCTCAAAAACATTCAGTACTTC. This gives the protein CASSYFPGQLKNIQYF.

CDR3 sequence: CAWTKGGATYGYTF. The CDR3 DNA is TGTGCCTGGACCAAGGGGGGGGCTACCTATGGCTACACCTTC. The V gene is TRBV30, the J gene TRBJ1-2; perhaps TRBD1 as D (6 bases). This CDR3 comprises 14 residues. Trimming took 4 bases from V and 4 from J, leaving 16 bases between them. The V gene's germline CDR1 is GTSNPN and CDR2 SVGIG (reference sequence). Using reference TRBV30 and TRBJ1-2 for the parts outside the CDR3, the full variable domain is SQTIHQWPATLVQPVGSPLSLECTVEGTSNPNLYWYRQAAGRGLQLLFYSVGIGQISSEVPQNLSASRPQDRQFILSSKKLLLSDSGFYLCAWTKGGATYGYTFGSGTRLTVV.

CDR3 loop: CASSSTGGRNQPQHF. The DNA of the CDR3 is TGTGCCAGCAGTTCTACAGGGGGCCGCAATCAGCCCCAGCATTTT. This chain connects TRBV28 to TRBJ1-5; 9 positions match TRBD1. Germline CDR1 reads MDHEN; CDR2 reads SYDVKM. Trimming cost V 4 bases and J 2 bases; bases outside gene matches: 3. The CDR3 has 15 residues.

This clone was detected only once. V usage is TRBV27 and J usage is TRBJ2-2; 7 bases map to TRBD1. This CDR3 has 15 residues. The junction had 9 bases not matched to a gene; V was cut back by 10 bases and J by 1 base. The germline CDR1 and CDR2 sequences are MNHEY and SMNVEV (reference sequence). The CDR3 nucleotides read TGTGCCACCAAATCATGGACAGGGAACACCGGGGAGCTGTTTTTT. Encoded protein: CATKSWTGNTGELFF.

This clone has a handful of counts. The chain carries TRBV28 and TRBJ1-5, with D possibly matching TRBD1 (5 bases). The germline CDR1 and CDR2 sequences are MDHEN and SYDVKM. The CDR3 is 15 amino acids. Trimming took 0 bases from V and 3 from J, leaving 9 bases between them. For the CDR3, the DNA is TGTGCCAGCAGTTTATGGACAGCCGACAATCAGCCCCAGCATTTT. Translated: CASSLWTADNQPQHF. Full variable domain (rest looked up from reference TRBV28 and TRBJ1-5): DVKVTQSSRYLVKRTGEKVFLECVQDMDHENMFWYRQDPGLGLRLIYFSYDVKMKEKGDIPEGYSVSREKKERFSLILESASTNQTSMYLCASSLWTADNQPQHFGDGTRLSIL.

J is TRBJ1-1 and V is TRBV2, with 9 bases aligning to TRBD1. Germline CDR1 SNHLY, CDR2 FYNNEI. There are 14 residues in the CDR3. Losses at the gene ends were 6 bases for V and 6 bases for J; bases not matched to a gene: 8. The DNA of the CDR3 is TGTGCCAGCAGCCCGGACAGGGGAATGGCTGAAGCTTTCTTT. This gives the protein CASSPDRGMAEAFF.

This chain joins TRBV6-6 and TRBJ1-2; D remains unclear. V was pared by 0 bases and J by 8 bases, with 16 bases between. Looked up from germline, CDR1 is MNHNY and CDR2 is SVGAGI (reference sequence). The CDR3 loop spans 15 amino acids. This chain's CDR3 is CASSYSERGPQGYTF. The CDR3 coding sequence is TGTGCCAGCAGTTACTCGGAGCGGGGTCCGCAAGGCTACACCTTC.

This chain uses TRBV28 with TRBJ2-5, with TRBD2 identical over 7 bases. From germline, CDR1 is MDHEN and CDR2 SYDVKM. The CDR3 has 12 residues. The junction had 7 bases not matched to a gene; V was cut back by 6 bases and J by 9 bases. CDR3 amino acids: CASRVSREAQYF. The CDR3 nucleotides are TGTGCCAGCAGGGTGTCTCGGGAGGCCCAGTACTTC.

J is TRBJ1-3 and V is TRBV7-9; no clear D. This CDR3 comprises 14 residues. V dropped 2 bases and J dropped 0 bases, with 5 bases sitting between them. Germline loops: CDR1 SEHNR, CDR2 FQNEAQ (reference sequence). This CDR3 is CASSLPNSGNTIYF. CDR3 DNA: TGTGCCAGCAGCTTACCCAACTCTGGAAACACCATATATTTT. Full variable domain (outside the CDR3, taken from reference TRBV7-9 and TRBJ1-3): DTGVSQNPRHKITKRGQNVTFRCDPISEHNRLYWYRQTLGQGPEFLTYFQNEAQLEKSRLLSDRFSAERPKGSFSTLEIQRTEQGDSAMYLCASSLPNSGNTIYFGEGSWLTVV.

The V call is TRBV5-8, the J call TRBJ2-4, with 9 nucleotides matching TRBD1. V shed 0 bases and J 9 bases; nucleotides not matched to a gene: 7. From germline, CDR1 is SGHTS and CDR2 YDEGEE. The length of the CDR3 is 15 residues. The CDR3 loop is CASSLAGTGKGIQYF. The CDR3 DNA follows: TGTGCCAGCAGCTTGGCTGGGACAGGGAAGGGCATTCAGTACTTC.

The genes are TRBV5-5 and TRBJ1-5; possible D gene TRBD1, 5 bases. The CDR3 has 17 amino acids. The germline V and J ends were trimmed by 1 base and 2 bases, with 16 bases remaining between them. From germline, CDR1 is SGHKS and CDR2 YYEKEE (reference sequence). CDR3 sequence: CASSLLASGGGNQPQHF. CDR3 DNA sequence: TGTGCCAGCAGCTTGCTAGCGTCGGGGGGGGGCAATCAGCCCCAGCATTTT.

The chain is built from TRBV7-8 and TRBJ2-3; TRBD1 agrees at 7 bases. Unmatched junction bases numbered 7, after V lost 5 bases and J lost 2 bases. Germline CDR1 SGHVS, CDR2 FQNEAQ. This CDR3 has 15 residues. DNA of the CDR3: TGTGCCAGCAGCCCGATGACAGGGACCACAGATACGCAGTATTTT. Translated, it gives CASSPMTGTTDTQYF.

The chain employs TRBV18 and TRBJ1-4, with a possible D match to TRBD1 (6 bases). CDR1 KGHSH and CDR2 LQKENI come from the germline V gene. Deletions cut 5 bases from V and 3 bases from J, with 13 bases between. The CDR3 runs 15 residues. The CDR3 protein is CASSFSQGPNEKLFF. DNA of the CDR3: TGTGCCAGCTCATTCTCACAGGGCCCTAATGAAAAACTGTTTTTT.

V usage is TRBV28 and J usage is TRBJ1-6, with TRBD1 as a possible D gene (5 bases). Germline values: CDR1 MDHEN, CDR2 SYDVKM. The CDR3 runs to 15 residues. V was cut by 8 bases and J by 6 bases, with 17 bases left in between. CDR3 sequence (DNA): TGTGCCAGCTTTCCCTCGGGGACTCGTAATTCACCCCTCCACTTT. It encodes CASFPSGTRNSPLHF.

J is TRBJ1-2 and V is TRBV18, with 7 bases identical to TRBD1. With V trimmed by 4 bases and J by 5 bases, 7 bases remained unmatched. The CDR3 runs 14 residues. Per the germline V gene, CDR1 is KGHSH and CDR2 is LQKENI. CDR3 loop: CASSRLDRLYGYTF. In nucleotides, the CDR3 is TGTGCCAGCTCACGCCTGGACAGGTTATATGGCTACACCTTC.

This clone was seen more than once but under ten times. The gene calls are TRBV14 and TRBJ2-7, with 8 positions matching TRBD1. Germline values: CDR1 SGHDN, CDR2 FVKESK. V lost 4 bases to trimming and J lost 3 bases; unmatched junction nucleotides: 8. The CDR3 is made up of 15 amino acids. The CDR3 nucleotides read TGTGCCAGCAGCCCCTACCGGGACAGGAGCTACGAGCAGTACTTC. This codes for CASSPYRDRSYEQYF.

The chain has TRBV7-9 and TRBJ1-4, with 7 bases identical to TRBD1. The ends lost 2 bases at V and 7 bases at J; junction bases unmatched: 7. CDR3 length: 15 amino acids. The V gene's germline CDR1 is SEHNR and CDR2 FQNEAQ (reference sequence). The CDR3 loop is CASSLLPGGSEKLFF. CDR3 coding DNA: TGTGCCAGCAGCTTACTACCAGGGGGAAGTGAAAAACTGTTTTTT.

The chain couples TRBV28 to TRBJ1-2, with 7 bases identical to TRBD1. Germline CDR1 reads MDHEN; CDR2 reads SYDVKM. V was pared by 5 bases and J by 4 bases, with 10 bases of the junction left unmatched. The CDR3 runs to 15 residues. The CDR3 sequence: CASSRTGVGSYGYTF. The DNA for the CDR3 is TGTGCCAGCAGTCGAACAGGGGTTGGCAGCTATGGCTACACCTTC.

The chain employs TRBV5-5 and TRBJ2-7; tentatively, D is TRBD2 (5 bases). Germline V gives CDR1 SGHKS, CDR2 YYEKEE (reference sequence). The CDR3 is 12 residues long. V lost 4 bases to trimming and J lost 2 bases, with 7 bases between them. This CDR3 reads CASSRGAYEQYF. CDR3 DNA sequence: TGTGCCAGCAGCCGGGGTGCCTACGAGCAGTACTTC.

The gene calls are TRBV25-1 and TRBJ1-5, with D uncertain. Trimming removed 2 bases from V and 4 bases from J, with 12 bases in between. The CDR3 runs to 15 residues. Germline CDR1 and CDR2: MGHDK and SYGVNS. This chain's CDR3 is CASSEAGAGNQPQHF. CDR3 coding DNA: TGTGCCAGCAGTGAAGCGGGTGCAGGAAATCAGCCCCAGCATTTT.

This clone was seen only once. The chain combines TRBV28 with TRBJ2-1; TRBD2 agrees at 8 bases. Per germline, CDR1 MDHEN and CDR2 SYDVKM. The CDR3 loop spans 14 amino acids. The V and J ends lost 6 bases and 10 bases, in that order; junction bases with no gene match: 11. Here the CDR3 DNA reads TGTGCCAGCAGCAGAAGCGGGGGCCTAGGGGAGCAGTTCTTC. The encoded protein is CASSRSGGLGEQFF.

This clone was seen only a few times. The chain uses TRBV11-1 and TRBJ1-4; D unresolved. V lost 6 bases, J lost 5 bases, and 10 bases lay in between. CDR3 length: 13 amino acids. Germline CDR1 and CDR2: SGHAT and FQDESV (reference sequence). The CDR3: CASSGRSNEKLFF. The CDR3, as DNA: TGTGCCAGCAGTGGTCGGTCCAATGAAAAACTGTTTTTT.

Here the CDR3 reads CATSDPVGGGERTGELFF. The CDR3 coding sequence is TGTGCCACCAGTGATCCCGTTGGGGGAGGGGAGAGGACCGGGGAGCTGTTTTTT. The chain uses TRBV24-1 and TRBJ2-2; 7 bases are a match to TRBD2. CDR1 and CDR2 (germline): KGHDR, SFDVKD. CDR3 length equals 18 residues. Germline trimming cut 3 bases from V and 5 bases from J; bases unmatched to any gene: 14.